This T cell receptor (beta chain) was recovered during a study of blood T cell repertoires in COVID-19. Turning to the study itself: PBMCs, B-cell-depleted T cells, or T cells provided the cDNA or gDNA that made up the material.

One Seattle source followed patients from active infection through their disease course. In this sample, this clone turned up a few times. Original methodology: Reference gene primer amplification yielded estimated nucleated cell counts. Profiling relied on immunoSEQ multiplex PCR, and the TCRdb table lists in-frame clones only, not all of them. The DNA gave D and trimming, while V, J and clone size come from that table. The profile shows 350,000 to 400,000 clones, 75% to 90% of them singletons. Input material: peripheral blood. This clonotype was sampled from a woman aged 55-75 years with COVID-19, enrolled during active disease.

The CDR3 DNA is TGTGCCAGCAGCCTGGGACAGCTTTCAACCGGGGAGCTGTTTTTT. Its protein is CASSLGQLSTGELFF. V gene TRBV7-3 combines with J gene TRBJ2-2; TRBD1 matches 7 bases. The germline V gene has CDR1 SGHTA and CDR2 FQGTGA. The CDR3 has 15 amino acids. Losses at the gene ends were 5 bases for V and 5 bases for J; bases not matched to a gene: 8.